This is a list of T cell receptor beta chains from one sample in a study of response to subunit inactivated influenza vaccine. TCRdb independently ran MiXCR on the RT-PCR reads; one entry per CDR3 protein. Altogether 590,000 or so distinct CDR3 sequences are present, 12% to 15% being singletons, with the ten largest covering 7.6%. The sequenced sample was PBMCs from blood, obtained approximately 15 days before vaccination. These receptors all come from a man aged 50-60 years who received an inactivated influenza vaccine. Each CDR3 is given with its conserved first and last residue. The D gene is left open where the match is weak. Clone size appears in some rows only: once, few, many, or a class for an expanded clone.

clone size | J gene | V gene | D gene | CDR3 DNA | CDR3 protein
- | TRBJ2-7 | TRBV6-2/TRBV6-3 | - | TGTGCCAGCAGTACCTGGGACATCCGCTCCTACGAGCAGTACTTC | CASSTWDIRSYEQYF
few | TRBJ2-7 | TRBV5-5 | - | TGTGCCAGCAGCTTGGACACTCGGCGGGTAGGCGAGCAGTACTTC | CASSLDTRRVGEQYF
many | TRBJ1-2 | TRBV11-1 | - | TGTGCCAGCAGCCCGACAGCAGACTATGGCTACACCTTC | CASSPTADYGYTF
- | TRBJ2-4 | TRBV10-3 | TRBD1 | TGTGCCATCAGTGAGACAGGGGGAAGACAGGACATTCAGTACTTC | CAISETGGRQDIQYF
few | TRBJ1-2 | TRBV10-3 | - | TGTGCCATCAGAGTGGGGTATGGCTACACCTTC | CAIRVGYGYTF
- | TRBJ2-7 | TRBV6-6 | - | TGTGCCAGCAGTTACATGGGATTCTACGAGCAGTACTTC | CASSYMGFYEQYF
many | TRBJ1-2 | TRBV4-2 | - | TGTGCCAGCAGCCAGGACGGGCAGCGAATCCTCTATGGCTACACCTTC | CASSQDGQRILYGYTF
- | TRBJ2-3 | TRBV12-3/TRBV12-4 | - | TGTGCCAGCAGTTTGGGGGCCCTCACAGATACGCAGTATTTT | CASSLGALTDTQYF
- | TRBJ2-5 | TRBV7-9 | TRBD2 | TGTGCCAGCAGCTTGACGGGAGGGTACCAAGAGACCCAGTACTTC | CASSLTGGYQETQYF
few | TRBJ2-2 | TRBV7-2 | TRBD2 | TGTGCCAGCAGCCCCGGGGGGGGTTACGGGGAGCTGTTTTTT | CASSPGGGYGELFF
many | TRBJ2-3 | TRBV5-1 | - | TGCGCCAGCAGCTTGGCTCTTTCGGGGACAGATACGCAGTATTTT | CASSLALSGTDTQYF
few | TRBJ2-2 | TRBV24-1 | TRBD1 | TGTGCCACCGCCGGGACAGGGACGACCGGGGAGCTGTTTTTT | CATAGTGTTGELFF
- | TRBJ2-1 | TRBV3-1 | - | TGTGCCAGCAGCCAAGGCAGGGCCTCCTACAATGAGCAGTTCTTC | CASSQGRASYNEQFF
few | TRBJ1-1 | TRBV19 | - | TGTGCCAGTACCCCGGTAACGAACACTGAAGCTTTCTTT | CASTPVTNTEAFF
many | TRBJ1-5 | TRBV2 | - | TGTGCCAGCAGTGGTGGGACATATCAGCCCCAGCATTTT | CASSGGTYQPQHF
few | TRBJ2-3 | TRBV5-6 | - | TGTGCCAGCAGCTTGGGGACTGATCCAGATACGCAGTATTTT | CASSLGTDPDTQYF
few | TRBJ2-4 | TRBV29-1 | - | TGCAGCGTCGGGACCCGATTAGCCAAAAACATTCAGTACTTC | CSVGTRLAKNIQYF
- | TRBJ1-4 | TRBV5-1 | - | TGCGCCAGCAGCATAGACCCGAATGAAAAACTGTTTTTT | CASSIDPNEKLFF
few | TRBJ2-2 | TRBV27 | - | TGTGCCAGCAGTCTCGATAGAATCGGGGAGCTGTTTTTT | CASSLDRIGELFF
few | TRBJ1-5 | TRBV19 | - | TGTGCCAGTAGTGTTAGGAGGGCTCAGCCCCAGCATTTT | CASSVRRAQPQHF
many | TRBJ1-5 | TRBV4-3 | - | TGCGCCAGCAGCCAAGAATGGGGTCAGCCCCAGCATTTT | CASSQEWGQPQHF
- | TRBJ2-7 | TRBV29-1 | - | TGCAGCGTTGAATTACCCAATGGCAGGGCGTCCGAGCAGTACTTC | CSVELPNGRASEQYF
- | TRBJ1-5 | TRBV5-5 | - | TGTGCCAGCAGCTTGTCGGCAGGGTCCCAGCCCCAGCATTTT | CASSLSAGSQPQHF
- | TRBJ2-1 | TRBV7-9 | - | TGTGCCAGCAGCTTAGCCGCTGACCTAGTTTCTTCGCAGTTCTTC | CASSLAADLVSSQFF
few | TRBJ2-7 | TRBV3-1 | - | TGTGCCAGCAGCCGATCTGACAGCCCCGTGGGGCAGTACTTC | CASSRSDSPVGQYF
- | TRBJ2-7 | TRBV14 | - | TGTGCCAGCAACTCTGCGGGACCTGGGGAGCAGTACTTC | CASNSAGPGEQYF
- | TRBJ2-3 | TRBV7-2 | - | TGTGCCAGCAGCTTACAGTTTTCAACCCGTAGCACAGATACGCAGTATTTT | CASSLQFSTRSTDTQYF
- | TRBJ2-1 | TRBV6-2/TRBV6-3 | TRBD2 | TGTGCCAGCAGTTACCTGACTAGCGGGGTTGGTGAGCAGTTCTTC | CASSYLTSGVGEQFF
few | TRBJ2-1 | TRBV4-2 | TRBD2 | TGTGCCAGCGGATCCGGGACTAGCCTTAGTGAGCAGTTCTTC | CASGSGTSLSEQFF
- | TRBJ2-5 | TRBV10-3 | TRBD2 | TGTGCCATCAGTGGTGCGGGAGAGGGAGAGACCCAGTACTTC | CAISGAGEGETQYF
few | TRBJ1-1 | TRBV5-1 | - | TGCGCCAGCAGCTTCGGACAGCAGAACACTGAAGCTTTCTTT | CASSFGQQNTEAFF
- | TRBJ2-3 | TRBV15 | TRBD2 | TGTGCCACCAGCAGACGCCGACTAGCCGGCACAGATACGCAGTATTTT | CATSRRRLAGTDTQYF
few | TRBJ1-5 | TRBV5-1 | - | TGCGCCAGCAGCTTGGGTGGACAGTTGGGTCAGCCCCAGCATTTT | CASSLGGQLGQPQHF
few | TRBJ2-3 | TRBV3-1 | TRBD2 | TGTGCCAGCACCCCAGAAATGTCCGGGGGGATCACAGATACGCAGTATTTT | CASTPEMSGGITDTQYF
- | TRBJ1-1 | TRBV7-9 | TRBD1 | TGTGCCAGCAGCTTAGCGCCCAGGGGAGGGGGCAGAACTGAAGCTTTCTTT | CASSLAPRGGGRTEAFF
many | TRBJ2-5 | TRBV28 | - | TGTGCCAGCAGACCCCCACAGCTCGGGGAGACCCAGTACTTC | CASRPPQLGETQYF
- | TRBJ2-5 | TRBV20-1 | TRBD1 | TGCAGTGCTCAATCCGGGACAGGGGGCGTTTTCATGGAGACCCTGTACTTC | CSAQSGTGGVFMETLYF
few | TRBJ1-3 | TRBV6-1 | - | TGTGCCAGCAGTCAGACCCCCGGGGGCGCAAATGGAAACACCATATATTTT | CASSQTPGGANGNTIYF
- | TRBJ2-7 | TRBV10-3 | - | TGTGCCATCAGTGACAGGGCGGCATACGAGCAGTACTTC | CAISDRAAYEQYF
- | TRBJ1-4 | TRBV20-1 | - | TGCAGTGCTAGAGGATCCCAAGTTGAAAAACTGTTTTTT | CSARGSQVEKLFF
many | TRBJ2-1 | TRBV7-2 | - | TGTGCCAGCAGCCTCAGTAATACAGGATCCCAGCAGTTCTTC | CASSLSNTGSQQFF
few | TRBJ1-1 | TRBV4-3 | TRBD1 | TGCGCCAGCAGCCGGGACAGGTCCATAAATGGTGAAGCTTTCTTT | CASSRDRSINGEAFF
- | TRBJ2-3 | TRBV12-3/TRBV12-4 | - | TGTGCCAGCAGCCACCTAGGGTGGGGAACAGATACGCAGTATTTT | CASSHLGWGTDTQYF
few | TRBJ1-1 | TRBV12-3/TRBV12-4 | TRBD1 | TGTGCCAGCAGGGAGACAGGGGGGTCTTCTGAAGCTTTCTTT | CASRETGGSSEAFF
few | TRBJ2-3 | TRBV7-2 | TRBD2 | TGTGCCAGCAGCCCTAGCGGGGGGGCAAATACGCAGTATTTT | CASSPSGGANTQYF
- | TRBJ2-7 | TRBV5-6 | TRBD1 | TGTGCCAGCAGAAGGAGACAGGGAACCTACGAGCAGTACTTC | CASRRRQGTYEQYF
- | TRBJ1-5 | TRBV9 | - | TGTGCCAGCAGCGTCGGGGGGGAGGGCCAGCCCCAGCATTTT | CASSVGGEGQPQHF
many | TRBJ2-2 | TRBV9 | - | TGTGCCAGCAGCGTAGATAGCGGCCCCGGGGAGCTGTTTTTT | CASSVDSGPGELFF
many | TRBJ2-4 | TRBV12-3/TRBV12-4 | - | TGTGCCAGCAGTTTAGGCAGGGTGTACATTCAGTACTTC | CASSLGRVYIQYF
few | TRBJ2-7 | TRBV7-8 | TRBD1 | TGTGCCAGCAGCGCGGGACAGGGGAACGAGCAGTACTTC | CASSAGQGNEQYF
few | TRBJ2-1 | TRBV5-4 | TRBD2 | TGTGCCAGCAGCTTGGGGACTAGCGGGAGGGTTGCGTTCTTC | CASSLGTSGRVAFF
- | TRBJ2-1 | TRBV11-2 | TRBD1 | TGTGCCAGCAGCTTCCGGACAGGGGTGGGCAATGAGCAGTTCTTC | CASSFRTGVGNEQFF
- | TRBJ2-5 | TRBV5-1 | - | TGCGCCAGCAGCCTGGGGACAGTGGAGGGGGAGACCCAGTACTTC | CASSLGTVEGETQYF
- | TRBJ2-7 | TRBV5-1 | - | TGCGCCAGCAGCCGCATGGACGGTTCCTACGAGCAGTACTTC | CASSRMDGSYEQYF
- | TRBJ2-1 | TRBV4-1 | TRBD2 | TGCGCCAGCAGCCTAAGAAGGGTAGCGGGGTACAATGAGCAGTTCTTC | CASSLRRVAGYNEQFF